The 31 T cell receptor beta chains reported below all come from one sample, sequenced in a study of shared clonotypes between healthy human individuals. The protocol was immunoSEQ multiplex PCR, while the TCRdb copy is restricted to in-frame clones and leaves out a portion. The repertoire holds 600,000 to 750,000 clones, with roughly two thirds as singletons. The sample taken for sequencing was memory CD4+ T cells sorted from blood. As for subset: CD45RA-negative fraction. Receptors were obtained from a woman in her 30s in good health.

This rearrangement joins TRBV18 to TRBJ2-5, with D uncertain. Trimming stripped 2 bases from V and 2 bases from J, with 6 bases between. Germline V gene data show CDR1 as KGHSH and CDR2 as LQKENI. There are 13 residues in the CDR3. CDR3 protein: CASSPTRQETQYF. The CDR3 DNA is TGTGCCAGCTCACCAACCCGACAAGAGACCCAGTACTTC.

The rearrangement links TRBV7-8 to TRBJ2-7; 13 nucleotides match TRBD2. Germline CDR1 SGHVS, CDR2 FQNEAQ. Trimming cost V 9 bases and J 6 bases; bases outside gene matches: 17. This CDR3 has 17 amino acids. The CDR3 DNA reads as TGTGCCAGTGGACTAGCGGGAGCCTACGGCGGGGGGCTCGAGCAGTACTTC. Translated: CASGLAGAYGGGLEQYF.

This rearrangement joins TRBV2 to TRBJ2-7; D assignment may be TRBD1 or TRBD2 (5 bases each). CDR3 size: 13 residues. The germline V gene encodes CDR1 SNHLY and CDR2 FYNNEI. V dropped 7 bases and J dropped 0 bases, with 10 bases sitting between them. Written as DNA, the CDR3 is TGTGCCAGCACCCGGGACGCCTCCTACGAGCAGTACTTC. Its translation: CASTRDASYEQYF.

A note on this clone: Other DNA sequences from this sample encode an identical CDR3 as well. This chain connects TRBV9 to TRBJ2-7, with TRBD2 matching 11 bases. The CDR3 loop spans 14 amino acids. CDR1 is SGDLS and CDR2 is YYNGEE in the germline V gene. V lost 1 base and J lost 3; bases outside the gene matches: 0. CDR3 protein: CASSVTSGSYEQYF. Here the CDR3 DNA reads TGTGCCAGCAGCGTAACTAGCGGGAGCTACGAGCAGTACTTC.

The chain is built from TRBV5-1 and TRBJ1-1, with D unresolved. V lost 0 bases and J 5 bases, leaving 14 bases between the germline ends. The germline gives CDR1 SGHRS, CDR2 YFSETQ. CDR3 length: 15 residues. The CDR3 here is CASSLAGQLGTEAFF. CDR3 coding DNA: TGCGCCAGCAGCTTGGCCGGGCAGTTGGGTACTGAAGCTTTCTTT.

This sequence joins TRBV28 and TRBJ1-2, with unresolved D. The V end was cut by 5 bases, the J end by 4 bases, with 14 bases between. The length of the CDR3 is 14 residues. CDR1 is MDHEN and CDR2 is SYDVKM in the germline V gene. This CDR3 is CASSPGGRGYGYTF. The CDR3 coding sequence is TGTGCCAGCAGTCCCGGCGGGAGAGGCTATGGCTACACCTTC.

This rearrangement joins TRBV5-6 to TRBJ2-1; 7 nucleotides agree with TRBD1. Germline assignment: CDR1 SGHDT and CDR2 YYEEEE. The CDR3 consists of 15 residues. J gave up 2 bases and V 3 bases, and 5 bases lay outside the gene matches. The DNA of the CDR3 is TGTGCCAGCAGCTACGGACAGGTAACCTACAATGAGCAGTTCTTC. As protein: CASSYGQVTYNEQFF.

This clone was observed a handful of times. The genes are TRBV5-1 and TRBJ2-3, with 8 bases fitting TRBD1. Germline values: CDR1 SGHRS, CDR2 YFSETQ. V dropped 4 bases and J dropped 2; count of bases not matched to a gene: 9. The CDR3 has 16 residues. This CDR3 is CASSPGQGPLTDTQYF. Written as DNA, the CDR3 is TGCGCCAGCAGCCCCGGACAGGGCCCCCTCACAGATACGCAGTATTTT. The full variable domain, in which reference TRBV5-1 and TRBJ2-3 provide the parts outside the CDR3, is KAGVTQTPRYLIKTRGQQVTLSCSPISGHRSVSWYQQTPGQGLQFLFEYFSETQRNKGNFPGRFSGRQFSNSRSEMNVSTLELGDSALYLCASSPGQGPLTDTQYFGPGTRLTVL.

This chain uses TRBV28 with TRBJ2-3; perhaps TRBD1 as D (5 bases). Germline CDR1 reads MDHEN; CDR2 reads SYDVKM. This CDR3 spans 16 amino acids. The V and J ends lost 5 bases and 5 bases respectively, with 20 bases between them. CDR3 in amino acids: CASSRGSILGQDTQYF. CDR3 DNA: TGTGCCAGCAGTAGGGGATCTATCTTAGGACAAGATACGCAGTATTTT.

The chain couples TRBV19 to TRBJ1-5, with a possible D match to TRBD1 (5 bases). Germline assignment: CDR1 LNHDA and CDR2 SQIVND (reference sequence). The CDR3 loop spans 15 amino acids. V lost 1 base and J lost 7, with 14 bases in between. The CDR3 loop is CASSIVGGLGQPQHF. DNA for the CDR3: TGTGCCAGTAGTATAGTCGGGGGATTGGGGCAGCCCCAGCATTTT.

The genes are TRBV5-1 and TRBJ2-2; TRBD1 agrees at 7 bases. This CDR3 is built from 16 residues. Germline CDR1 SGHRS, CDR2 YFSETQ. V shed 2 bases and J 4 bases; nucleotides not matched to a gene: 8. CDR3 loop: CASSLRQGLTTGELFF. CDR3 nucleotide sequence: TGCGCCAGCAGCTTAAGACAGGGTTTGACCACCGGGGAGCTGTTTTTT.

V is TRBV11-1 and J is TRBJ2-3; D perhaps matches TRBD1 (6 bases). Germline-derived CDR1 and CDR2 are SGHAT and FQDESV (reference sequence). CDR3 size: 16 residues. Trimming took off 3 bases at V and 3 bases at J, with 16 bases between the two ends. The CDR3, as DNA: TGTGCCAGCAGCTTCAACACAGGGTTAGGGACAGATACGCAGTATTTT. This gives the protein CASSFNTGLGTDTQYF.

The CDR3: CAISERVGFEPQHF. Here the CDR3 DNA reads TGTGCCATCAGTGAGCGGGTTGGGTTTGAGCCCCAGCATTTT. The genes are TRBV10-3 and TRBJ1-5; D ambiguous. The CDR3 is 14 amino acids. The germline V gene has CDR1 ENHRY and CDR2 SYGVKD. The V and J ends lost 2 bases and 8 bases respectively, with 13 bases between them.

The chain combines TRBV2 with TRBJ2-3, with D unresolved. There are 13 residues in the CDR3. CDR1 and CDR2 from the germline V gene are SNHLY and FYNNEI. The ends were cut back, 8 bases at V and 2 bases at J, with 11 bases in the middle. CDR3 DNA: TGTGCCAGCGAAACGGGTAACACAGATACGCAGTATTTT. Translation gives CASETGNTDTQYF.

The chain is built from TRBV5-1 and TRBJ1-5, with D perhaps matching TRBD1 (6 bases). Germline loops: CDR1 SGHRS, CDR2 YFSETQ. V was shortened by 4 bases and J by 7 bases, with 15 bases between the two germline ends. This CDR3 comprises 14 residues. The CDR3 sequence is CASSPGGAGQPQHF. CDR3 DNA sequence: TGCGCCAGCAGCCCGGGGGGGGCAGGACAGCCCCAGCATTTT.

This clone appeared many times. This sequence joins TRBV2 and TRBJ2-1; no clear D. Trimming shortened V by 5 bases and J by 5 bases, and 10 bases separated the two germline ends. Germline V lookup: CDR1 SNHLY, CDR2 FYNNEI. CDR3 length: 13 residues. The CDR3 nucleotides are TGTGCCAGCAGTACTCTGGGCCACAATGAGCAGTTCTTC. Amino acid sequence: CASSTLGHNEQFF.

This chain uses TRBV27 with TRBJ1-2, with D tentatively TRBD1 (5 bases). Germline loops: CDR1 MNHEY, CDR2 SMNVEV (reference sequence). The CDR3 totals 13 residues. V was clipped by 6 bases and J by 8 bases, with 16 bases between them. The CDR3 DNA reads TGTGCCAGCAGGGGTTCGGAGGGGTACGGCTACACCTTC. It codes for CASRGSEGYGYTF.

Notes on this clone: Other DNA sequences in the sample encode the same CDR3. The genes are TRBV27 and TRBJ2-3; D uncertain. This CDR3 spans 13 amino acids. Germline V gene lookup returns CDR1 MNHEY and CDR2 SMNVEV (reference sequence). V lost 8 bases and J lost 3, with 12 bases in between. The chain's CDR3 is CASSPRRTDTQYF. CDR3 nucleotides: TGTGCCAGCTCCCCTCGGCGGACAGATACGCAGTATTTT.

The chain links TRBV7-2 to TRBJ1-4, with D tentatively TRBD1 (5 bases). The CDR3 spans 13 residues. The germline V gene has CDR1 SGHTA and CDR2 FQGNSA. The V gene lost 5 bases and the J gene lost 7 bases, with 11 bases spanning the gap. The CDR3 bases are TGTGCCAGCAGCCCCGGGACTTCTGAAAAACTGTTTTTT. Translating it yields CASSPGTSEKLFF.

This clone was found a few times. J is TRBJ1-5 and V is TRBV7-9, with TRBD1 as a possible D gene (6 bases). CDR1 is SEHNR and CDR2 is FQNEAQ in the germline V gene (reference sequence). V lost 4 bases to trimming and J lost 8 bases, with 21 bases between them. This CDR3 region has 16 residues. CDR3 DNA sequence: TGTGCCAGCAGCTCCGAGGGGGGCCCCTATGGAGAGCCCCAGCATTTT. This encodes CASSSEGGPYGEPQHF.

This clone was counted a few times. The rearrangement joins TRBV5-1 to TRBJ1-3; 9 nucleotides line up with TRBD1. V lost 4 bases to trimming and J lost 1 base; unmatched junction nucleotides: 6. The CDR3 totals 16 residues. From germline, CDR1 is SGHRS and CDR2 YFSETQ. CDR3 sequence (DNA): TGCGCCAGCAGCGCCCCCGGGACAGGGTCTGGAAACACCATATATTTT. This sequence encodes CASSAPGTGSGNTIYF.

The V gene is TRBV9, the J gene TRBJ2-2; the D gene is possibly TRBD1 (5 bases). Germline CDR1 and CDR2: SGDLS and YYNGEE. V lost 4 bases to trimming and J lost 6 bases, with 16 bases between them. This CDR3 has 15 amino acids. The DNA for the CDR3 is TGTGCCAGCAGCTCCCCGGCAGGGTGGCCCGGGGAGCTGTTTTTT. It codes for CASSSPAGWPGELFF.

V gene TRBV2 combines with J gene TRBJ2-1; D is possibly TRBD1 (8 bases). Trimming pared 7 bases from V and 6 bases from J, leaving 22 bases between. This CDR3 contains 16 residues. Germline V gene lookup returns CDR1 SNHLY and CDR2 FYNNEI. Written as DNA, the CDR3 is TGTGCCAGCATCCCCTTCAGCGGGACAGGAGTCAATGAGCAGTTCTTC. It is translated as CASIPFSGTGVNEQFF.

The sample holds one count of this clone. The CDR3 loop reads CAWGPRETQYF. The CDR3 DNA reads as TGTGCCTGGGGCCCTAGGGAGACCCAGTACTTC. This chain joins TRBV30 and TRBJ2-5; D is undetermined. CDR3 length: 11 amino acids. From germline, CDR1 is GTSNPN and CDR2 SVGIG (reference sequence). Trimming cost V 5 bases and J 5 bases, with 9 bases left between them.

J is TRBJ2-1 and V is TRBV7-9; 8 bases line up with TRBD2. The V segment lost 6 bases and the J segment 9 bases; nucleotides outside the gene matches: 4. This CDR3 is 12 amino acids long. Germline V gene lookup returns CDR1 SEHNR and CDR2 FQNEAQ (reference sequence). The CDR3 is CASRYTSGEQFF. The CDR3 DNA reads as TGTGCCAGCAGGTACACTAGCGGTGAGCAGTTCTTC.

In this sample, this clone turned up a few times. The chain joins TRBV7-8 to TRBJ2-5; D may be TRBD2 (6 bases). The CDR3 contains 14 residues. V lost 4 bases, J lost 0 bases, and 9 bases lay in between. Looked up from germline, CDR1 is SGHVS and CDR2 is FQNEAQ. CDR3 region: CASSYRDYQETQYF. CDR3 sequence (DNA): TGTGCCAGCAGCTACCGGGACTACCAAGAGACCCAGTACTTC.

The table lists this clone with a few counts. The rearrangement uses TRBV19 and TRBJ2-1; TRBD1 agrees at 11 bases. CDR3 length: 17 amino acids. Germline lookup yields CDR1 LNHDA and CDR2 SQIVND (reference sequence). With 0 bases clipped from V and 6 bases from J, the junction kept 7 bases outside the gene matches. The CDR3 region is CASSIDSGTGGFNEQFF. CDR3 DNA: TGTGCCAGTAGTATAGATTCCGGGACAGGGGGGTTCAATGAGCAGTTCTTC. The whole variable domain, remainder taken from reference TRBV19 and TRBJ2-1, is DGGITQSPKYLFRKEGQNVTLSCEQNLNHDAMYWYRQDPGQGLRLIYYSQIVNDFQKGDIAEGYSVSREKKESFPLTVTSAQKNPTAFYLCASSIDSGTGGFNEQFFGPGTRLTVL.

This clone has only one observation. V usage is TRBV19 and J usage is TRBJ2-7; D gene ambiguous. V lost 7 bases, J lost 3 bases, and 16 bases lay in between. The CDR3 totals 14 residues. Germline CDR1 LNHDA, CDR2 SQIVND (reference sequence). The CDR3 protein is CASTDTTGNYEQYF. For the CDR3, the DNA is TGTGCCAGTACTGACACGACTGGAAACTACGAGCAGTACTTC. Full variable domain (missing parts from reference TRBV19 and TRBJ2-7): DGGITQSPKYLFRKEGQNVTLSCEQNLNHDAMYWYRQDPGQGLRLIYYSQIVNDFQKGDIAEGYSVSREKKESFPLTVTSAQKNPTAFYLCASTDTTGNYEQYFGPGTRLTVT.

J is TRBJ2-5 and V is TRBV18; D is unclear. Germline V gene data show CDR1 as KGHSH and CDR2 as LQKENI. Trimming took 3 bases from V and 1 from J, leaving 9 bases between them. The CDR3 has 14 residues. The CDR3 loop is CASSPRPVQETQYF. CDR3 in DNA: TGTGCCAGCTCACCTCGGCCCGTCCAAGAGACCCAGTACTTC.

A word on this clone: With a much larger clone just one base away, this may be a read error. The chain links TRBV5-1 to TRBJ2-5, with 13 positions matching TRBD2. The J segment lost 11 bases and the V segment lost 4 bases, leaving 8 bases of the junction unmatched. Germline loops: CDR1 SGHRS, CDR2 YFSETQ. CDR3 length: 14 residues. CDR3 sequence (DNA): TGCGCCAGCAGCCCCGGGACTAGCGGGACTGAGCAGTACTTC. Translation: CASSPGTSGTEQYF.

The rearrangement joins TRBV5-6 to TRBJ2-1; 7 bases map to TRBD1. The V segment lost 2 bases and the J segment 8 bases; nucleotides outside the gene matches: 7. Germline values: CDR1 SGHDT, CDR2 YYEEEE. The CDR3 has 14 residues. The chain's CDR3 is CASSFPGQSDEQFF. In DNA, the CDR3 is TGTGCCAGCAGCTTCCCGGGACAGTCGGATGAGCAGTTCTTC.